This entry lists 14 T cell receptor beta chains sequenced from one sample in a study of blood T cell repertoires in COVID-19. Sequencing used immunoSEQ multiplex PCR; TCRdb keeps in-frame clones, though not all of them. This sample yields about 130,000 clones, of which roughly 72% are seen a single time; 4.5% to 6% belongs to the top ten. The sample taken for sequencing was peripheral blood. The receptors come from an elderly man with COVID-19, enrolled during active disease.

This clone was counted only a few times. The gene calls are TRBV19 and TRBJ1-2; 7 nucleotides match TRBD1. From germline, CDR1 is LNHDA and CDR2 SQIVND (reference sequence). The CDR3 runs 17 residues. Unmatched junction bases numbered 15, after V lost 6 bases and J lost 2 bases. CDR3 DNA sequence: TGTGCCAGTAGCAAACGACAGGGTAACGAGCTGAACTATGGCTACACCTTC. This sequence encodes CASSKRQGNELNYGYTF.

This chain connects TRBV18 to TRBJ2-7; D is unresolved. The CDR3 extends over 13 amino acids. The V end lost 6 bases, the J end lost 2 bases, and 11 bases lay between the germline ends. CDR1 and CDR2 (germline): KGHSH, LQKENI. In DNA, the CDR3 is TGTGCCAGCTCCCCCAGTCAGACCTACGAGCAGTACTTC. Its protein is CASSPSQTYEQYF.

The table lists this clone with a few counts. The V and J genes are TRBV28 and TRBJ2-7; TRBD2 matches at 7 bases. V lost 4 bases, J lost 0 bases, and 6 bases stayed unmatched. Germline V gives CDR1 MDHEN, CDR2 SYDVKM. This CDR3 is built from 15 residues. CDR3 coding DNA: TGTGCCAGCAGTTCCTTACCGGGAGGCTCCTACGAGCAGTACTTC. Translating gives CASSSLPGGSYEQYF.

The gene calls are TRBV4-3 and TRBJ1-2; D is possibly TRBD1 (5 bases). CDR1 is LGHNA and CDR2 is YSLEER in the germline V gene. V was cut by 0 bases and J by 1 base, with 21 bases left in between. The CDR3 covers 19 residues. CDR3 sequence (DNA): TGCGCCAGCAGCCAAGAAGTGATGGGGCCGGATAAACTTAACTATGGCTACACCTTC. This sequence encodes CASSQEVMGPDKLNYGYTF.

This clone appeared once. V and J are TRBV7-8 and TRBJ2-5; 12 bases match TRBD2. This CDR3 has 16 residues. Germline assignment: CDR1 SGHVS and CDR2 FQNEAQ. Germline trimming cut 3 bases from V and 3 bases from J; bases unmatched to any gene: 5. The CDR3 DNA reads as TGTGCCAGCAGCTTGTTCGCTAGCGGGAGGGAAGAGACCCAGTACTTC. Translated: CASSLFASGREETQYF.

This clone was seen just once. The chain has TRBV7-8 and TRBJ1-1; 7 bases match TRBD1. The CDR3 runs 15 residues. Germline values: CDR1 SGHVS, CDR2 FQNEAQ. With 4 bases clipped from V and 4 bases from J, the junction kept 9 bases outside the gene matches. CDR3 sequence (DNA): TGTGCCAGCAGCTCCGGGACAGCTTTGGGCACTGAAGCTTTCTTT. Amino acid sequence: CASSSGTALGTEAFF.

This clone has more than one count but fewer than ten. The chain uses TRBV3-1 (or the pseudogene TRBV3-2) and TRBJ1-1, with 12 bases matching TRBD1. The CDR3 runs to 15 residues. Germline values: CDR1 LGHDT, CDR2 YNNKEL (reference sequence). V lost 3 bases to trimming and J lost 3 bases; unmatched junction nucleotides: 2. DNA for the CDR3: TGTGCCAGCAGCCAGGGGACAGGGGGCGACACTGAAGCTTTCTTT. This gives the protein CASSQGTGGDTEAFF.

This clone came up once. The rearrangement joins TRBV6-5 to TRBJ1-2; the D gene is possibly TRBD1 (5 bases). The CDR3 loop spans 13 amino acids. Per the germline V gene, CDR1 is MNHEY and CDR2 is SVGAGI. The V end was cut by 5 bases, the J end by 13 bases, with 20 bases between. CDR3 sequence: CASSPLRGRSGTF. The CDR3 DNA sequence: TGTGCCAGCAGTCCACTAAGGGGCCGGTCGGGCACCTTC.

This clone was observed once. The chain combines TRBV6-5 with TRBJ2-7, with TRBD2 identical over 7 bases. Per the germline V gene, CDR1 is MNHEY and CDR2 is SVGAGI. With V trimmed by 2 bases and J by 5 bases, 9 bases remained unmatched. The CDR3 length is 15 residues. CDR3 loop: CASSYGWGRDDEQYF. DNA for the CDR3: TGTGCCAGCAGTTACGGATGGGGGAGGGACGACGAGCAGTACTTC.

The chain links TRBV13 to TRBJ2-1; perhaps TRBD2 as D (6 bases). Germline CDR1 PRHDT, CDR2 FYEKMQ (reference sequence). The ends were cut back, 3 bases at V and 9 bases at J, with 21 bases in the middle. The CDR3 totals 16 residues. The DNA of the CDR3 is TGTGCCAGCAGCTTGCTCCGGGACTCGCACACAGGTGAGCAGTTCTTC. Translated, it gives CASSLLRDSHTGEQFF.

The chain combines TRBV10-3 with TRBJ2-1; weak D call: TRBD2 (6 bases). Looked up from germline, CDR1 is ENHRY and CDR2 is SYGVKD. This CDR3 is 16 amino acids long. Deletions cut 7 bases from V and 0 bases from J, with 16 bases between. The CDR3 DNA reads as TGTGCCATCACGCAAGGGGCGGGGAGCTCCTACAATGAGCAGTTCTTC. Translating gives CAITQGAGSSYNEQFF.

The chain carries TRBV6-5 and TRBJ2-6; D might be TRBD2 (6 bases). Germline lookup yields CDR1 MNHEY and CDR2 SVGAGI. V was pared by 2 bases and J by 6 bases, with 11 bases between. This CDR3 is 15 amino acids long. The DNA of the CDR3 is TGTGCCAGCAGTTACGGGACTTCGGCGGCCAACGTCCTGACTTTC. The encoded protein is CASSYGTSAANVLTF.

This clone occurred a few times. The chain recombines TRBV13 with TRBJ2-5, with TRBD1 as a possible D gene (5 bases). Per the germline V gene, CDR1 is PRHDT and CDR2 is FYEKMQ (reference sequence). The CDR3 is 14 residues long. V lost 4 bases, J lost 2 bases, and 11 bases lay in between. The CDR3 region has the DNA TGTGCCAGCAGCTATAGGGGCCATCAAGAGACCCAGTACTTC. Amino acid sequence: CASSYRGHQETQYF.

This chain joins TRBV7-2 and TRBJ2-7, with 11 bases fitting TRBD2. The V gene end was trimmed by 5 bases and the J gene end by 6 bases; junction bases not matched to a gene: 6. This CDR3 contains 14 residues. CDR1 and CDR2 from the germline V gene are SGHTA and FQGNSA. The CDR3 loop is CASSGTSGSTEQYF. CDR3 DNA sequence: TGTGCCAGCAGCGGAACTAGCGGGAGTACCGAGCAGTACTTC.